The 23 T cell receptor beta chains in this list originate from one sample, sequenced in a study of cytomegalovirus exposure and HLA in healthy donors. This PCR relied on a set of 60 Vbeta primers and 13 Jbeta primers. The table came from immunoSEQ multiplex PCR; TCRdb's copy has only in-frame clones and leaves some out. Of around 39,000 clones in the sample, around 60% were seen once. The sequencing input was PBMCs. All receptors come from a human donor in good health.

The V call is TRBV7-9, the J call TRBJ2-3; D perhaps matches TRBD2 (6 bases). This CDR3 spans 15 amino acids. From germline, CDR1 is SEHNR and CDR2 FQNEAQ (reference sequence). V shed 5 bases and J shed 3 bases, with 15 bases lying between them. The CDR3 sequence: CASSPPEGTTDTQYF. CDR3 bases: TGTGCCAGCAGCCCCCCGGAGGGAACTACAGATACGCAGTATTTT.

Details on this clone: The sample contains more than one DNA sequence encoding this CDR3. The chain is built from TRBV30 and TRBJ1-5; no firm D call. Germline V CDR1 and CDR2: GTSNPN, SVGIG (reference sequence). The CDR3 has 13 residues. The ends were cut back, 0 bases at V and 2 bases at J, with 5 bases in the middle. The CDR3 sequence: CAWSVQGNQPQHF. The CDR3 DNA follows: TGTGCCTGGAGTGTACAAGGCAATCAGCCCCAGCATTTT.

This clone was found a few times. The rearrangement uses TRBV5-4 and TRBJ1-4; 8 bases map to TRBD1. Trimming cost V 1 base and J 5 bases; bases outside gene matches: 4. The CDR3 contains 15 residues. Looked up from germline, CDR1 is SGHNT and CDR2 is YYREEE (reference sequence). CDR3 nucleotide sequence: TGTGCCAGCAGCTTGAGGACAGGGAAAAATGAAAAACTGTTTTTT. Translation: CASSLRTGKNEKLFF.

The chain uses TRBV13 and TRBJ1-1; TRBD1 aligns across 8 bases. The CDR3 covers 14 residues. The junction had 2 bases not matched to a gene; V was cut back by 3 bases and J by 2 bases. Germline CDR1 PRHDT, CDR2 FYEKMQ (reference sequence). DNA for the CDR3: TGTGCCAGCAGCTTCAGGGGGCGAAACACTGAAGCTTTCTTT. Protein: CASSFRGRNTEAFF.

V is TRBV2 and J is TRBJ2-1; a possible D gene is TRBD2 (5 bases). V lost 7 bases and J 1 base, leaving 14 bases between the germline ends. Germline V gene sequence: CDR1 SNHLY, CDR2 FYNNEI. The CDR3 is 15 residues long. The CDR3 sequence is CASMRAFASYNEQFF. The CDR3 nucleotides read TGTGCCAGCATGAGGGCATTTGCGTCCTACAATGAGCAGTTCTTC.

The chain uses TRBV7-2 and TRBJ2-1, with D possibly matching TRBD1 (5 bases). The V gene lost 5 bases and the J gene lost 5 bases, with 16 bases spanning the gap. There are 15 residues in the CDR3. The germline gives CDR1 SGHTA, CDR2 FQGNSA. The CDR3, as DNA: TGTGCCAGCAGCCGCACAAGGGGCCGGAACAATGAGCAGTTCTTC. The encoded protein is CASSRTRGRNNEQFF.

V usage is TRBV5-1 and J usage is TRBJ2-2; a weak D match, TRBD1 (6 bases). The V end lost 4 bases, the J end lost 0 bases, and 13 bases lay between the germline ends. The CDR3 is made up of 16 amino acids. Germline lookup yields CDR1 SGHRS and CDR2 YFSETQ. The CDR3 protein is CASSHGGLSNTGELFF. DNA of the CDR3: TGCGCCAGCAGCCATGGGGGCTTATCGAACACCGGGGAGCTGTTTTTT. Looking up the rest from reference TRBV5-1 and TRBJ2-2 gives the full variable domain: KAGVTQTPRYLIKTRGQQVTLSCSPISGHRSVSWYQQTPGQGLQFLFEYFSETQRNKGNFPGRFSGRQFSNSRSEMNVSTLELGDSALYLCASSHGGLSNTGELFFGEGSRLTVL.

V is TRBV2 and J is TRBJ2-2; 8 nucleotides line up with TRBD1. The germline V gene encodes CDR1 SNHLY and CDR2 FYNNEI. The CDR3 length is 17 residues. Unmatched junction bases numbered 9, after V lost 4 bases and J lost 2 bases. The CDR3 region is CASSARTGNTNTGELFF. As DNA, the CDR3 is TGTGCCAGCAGTGCTAGGACAGGGAACACTAACACCGGGGAGCTGTTTTTT.

The chain carries TRBV18 and TRBJ2-7, with D unresolved. The V end lost 3 bases, the J end lost 2 bases, and 14 bases lay between the germline ends. This CDR3 contains 15 residues. Germline-derived CDR1 and CDR2 are KGHSH and LQKENI. The CDR3 nucleotides are TGTGCCAGCTCACCCCAACAGCTAAAAACCTACGAGCAGTACTTC. Translated, it gives CASSPQQLKTYEQYF.

This chain links TRBV6-1 with TRBJ2-3; D might be TRBD2 (5 bases). Trimming took off 2 bases at V and 4 bases at J, with 13 bases between the two ends. This CDR3 is built from 15 residues. Per germline, CDR1 MNHNS and CDR2 SASEGT. Here the CDR3 reads CASSERTWSPDTQYF. The CDR3 nucleotides are TGTGCCAGCAGTGAACGGACTTGGTCCCCAGATACGCAGTATTTT.

The chain carries TRBV6-6 and TRBJ1-2, with D unresolved. The CDR3 covers 12 residues. The V end was cut by 5 bases, the J end by 6 bases, with 10 bases between. Looked up from germline, CDR1 is MNHNY and CDR2 is SVGAGI (reference sequence). The CDR3 region has the DNA TGTGCCAGCAGTCAGATTTTAAATGGCTACACCTTC. Translation: CASSQILNGYTF.

The V call is TRBV5-4, the J call TRBJ2-3; 11 bases match TRBD2. The CDR3 covers 16 residues. V gave up 4 bases and J gave up 2 bases; unmatched junction bases: 6. Germline V gene lookup returns CDR1 SGHNT and CDR2 YYREEE (reference sequence). This CDR3 reads CASSRRLAGFTDTQYF. In DNA form, the CDR3 reads TGTGCCAGCAGCCGGCGACTAGCGGGGTTCACAGATACGCAGTATTTT.

V usage is TRBV5-1 and J usage is TRBJ1-5, with TRBD1 identical over 8 bases. Germline V gene data show CDR1 as SGHRS and CDR2 as YFSETQ. Trimming cost V 0 bases and J 3 bases; bases outside gene matches: 2. CDR3 size: 15 residues. The CDR3 region has the DNA TGCGCCAGCAGCTTGGGGGACAGGATCAATCAGCCCCAGCATTTT. It yields the protein CASSLGDRINQPQHF.

The J gene is TRBJ1-5, the V gene TRBV7-6; 9 bases match TRBD1. The CDR3 covers 15 residues. The ends lost 5 bases at V and 7 bases at J; junction bases unmatched: 9. The V gene's germline CDR1 is SGHVS and CDR2 FNYEAQ. The CDR3 here is CASSPGTGSYQPQHF. CDR3 in DNA: TGTGCCAGCAGCCCGGGGACAGGGTCGTACCAGCCCCAGCATTTT.

As regards this clone: An end of the junction does not agree with germline; a read error may underlie this. This chain joins TRBV2 and TRBJ1-2; TRBD1 matches at 7 bases. The CDR3 consists of 11 residues. Germline V CDR1 and CDR2: SNHLY, FYNNEI. The CDR3 DNA is TGTGCCAGCAGTGTGGACAGGAGGGCTTCCTTC. It yields the protein CASSVDRRASF.

This clone was picked up a small number of times. CDR3 region: CASSGYRAGEQYF. The CDR3 DNA sequence: TGCGCCAGCAGTGGATACAGGGCTGGAGAGCAGTACTTC. The gene calls are TRBV10-1 and TRBJ2-7; perhaps TRBD1 as D (6 bases). Germline V gene lookup returns CDR1 WNHNN and CDR2 SYGVQD (reference sequence). This CDR3 is built from 13 residues. Trimming took 4 bases from V and 7 from J, leaving 14 bases between them.

The chain employs TRBV11-3 and TRBJ2-2; no reliable D call. Trimming took 0 bases from V and 6 from J, leaving 5 bases between them. From germline, CDR1 is SGHNT and CDR2 YENEEA. The CDR3 runs to 13 residues. Here the CDR3 reads CASSLDRAGELFF. DNA of the CDR3: TGTGCCAGCAGCTTAGATCGAGCCGGGGAGCTGTTTTTT.

The V gene is TRBV10-3, the J gene TRBJ2-3; possible D gene TRBD2, 7 bases. The CDR3 covers 14 residues. Germline-derived CDR1 and CDR2 are ENHRY and SYGVKD. The ends were cut back, 7 bases at V and 1 base at J, with 12 bases in the middle. The CDR3 coding sequence is TGTGCCATCATGAGGGGGGGGCGCACAGATACGCAGTATTTT. Translated, it gives CAIMRGGRTDTQYF.

The chain has TRBV6-6 and TRBJ1-2, with 7 bases lining up with TRBD1. This CDR3 region has 15 residues. Germline trimming cut 2 bases from V and 2 bases from J; bases unmatched to any gene: 5. From germline, CDR1 is MNHNY and CDR2 SVGAGI (reference sequence). CDR3 bases: TGTGCCAGCAGTTACCCCCGACAGGGAAACTATGGCTACACCTTC. Protein sequence: CASSYPRQGNYGYTF.

This sequence joins TRBV6-5 and TRBJ1-2, with D perhaps TRBD1 (6 bases). The CDR3 is made up of 13 amino acids. The germline V and J ends were trimmed by 6 bases and 3 bases, with 11 bases remaining between them. Germline loops: CDR1 MNHEY, CDR2 SVGAGI. CDR3 protein: CASRSTGDYGYTF. Here the CDR3 DNA reads TGTGCCAGCAGATCGACAGGAGACTATGGCTACACCTTC.

This chain connects TRBV2 to TRBJ1-6, with no clear D. V was trimmed by 4 bases and J by 8 bases, leaving 3 bases between them. Germline CDR1 is SNHLY and CDR2 is FYNNEI. The CDR3 loop spans 11 amino acids. CDR3 sequence reads: CASSAYSPLHF. The CDR3 DNA reads TGTGCCAGCAGTGCTTATTCACCCCTCCACTTT.

This sequence joins TRBV15 and TRBJ1-3; 8 nucleotides line up with TRBD1. V gave up 1 base and J gave up 3 bases; unmatched junction bases: 5. Looked up from germline, CDR1 is LNHNV and CDR2 is YYDKDF (reference sequence). This CDR3 has 16 amino acids. The CDR3 region has the DNA TGTGCCACCAGCAGAGCCCCGACAGGGGTTGGAAACACCATATATTTT. Its protein product is CATSRAPTGVGNTIYF.

V and J are TRBV5-4 and TRBJ1-2; 10 positions agree with TRBD1. The CDR3 consists of 15 residues. CDR1 SGHNT and CDR2 YYREEE come from the germline V gene (reference sequence). J lost 1 base, V lost 2 bases, and 2 bases had no gene match. Here the CDR3 reads CASSLGTGVNYGYTF. The CDR3 DNA reads TGTGCCAGCAGCTTAGGGACAGGGGTTAACTATGGCTACACCTTC.